This T cell receptor beta chain comes out of a study of T cell responses to AZD1222 COVID-19 vaccine. The overall study: Both about-4-week and about-12-week second-dose recipients were combined.

Study-wide findings and caveats: Repertoires were collected only later (after the peak T cell response had occurred). Regions 160-218 and 743-854 held dominance among vaccine-associated CD4 TCRs, which spanned spike. Spike-specific TCR breadth and depth went up after people got two AZD1222 doses.

Produced via immunoSEQ multiplex PCR; TCRdb's table is partial and in-frame only. The data hold 130,000 or so clones, with roughly 84% observed a single time. Regarding this clone: Its antigen is unidentified.

CDR3 length: 14 amino acids. Trimming shortened V by 2 bases and J by 5 bases, and 13 bases separated the two germline ends. Germline-derived CDR1 and CDR2 are SGHDT and YYEEEE. The genes are TRBV5-6 and TRBJ1-1; D unresolved. This receptor was obtained from an adult in good health. Sequenced here: peripheral blood, sampled on day 0 of AZD1222 vaccination. The CDR3 DNA reads TGTGCCAGCAGCTTCTCAGGCGTGGGTACTGAAGCTTTCTTT. Protein sequence: CASSFSGVGTEAFF.